This T cell receptor (beta chain) was found in a study of OX40 agonist ivuxolimab in advanced cancers. V was shortened by 3 bases and J by 7 bases, with 10 bases between the two germline ends. Germline lookup yields CDR1 MNHNS and CDR2 SASEGT. The CDR3 is 13 residues long. Produced via immunoSEQ multiplex PCR; TCRdb's table is partial and in-frame only. The sample records about 64,000 clones, around 84% being singletons. Study results and limitations: Some patients without response likewise showed low normalized clonal expansion. No determination was made of the antigen specificity of the expanded peripheral T cells.

Notes on this clone: No antigen is known for it.

V and J are TRBV6-1 and TRBJ2-1; D not resolved. The sequencing used CD4+ or CD8+ T cells sorted from blood, collected in a trial of the OX40 agonist ivuxolimab. The clonotype comes from an adult with an advanced solid tumor such as melanoma, head and neck, liver or kidney cancer. CDR3 sequence: CASSEALGNEQFF. In DNA, the CDR3 is TGTGCCAGCAGTGAGGCGTTAGGGAATGAGCAGTTCTTC.